This entry lists 19 T cell receptor beta chains sequenced from one sample in a study of CD8 T cells in ankylosing spondylitis. TCRdb re-derived calls from the 5' RACE reads in MiXCR, one entry per CDR3 protein. The table lists about 160,000 distinct CDR3 sequences, around a tenth of them singletons. The sequenced sample was blood, either unsorted or a sorted T cell fraction (not recorded which). Receptors originate from a female donor with ankylosing spondylitis or in good health (not recorded which).

The chain links TRBV20-1 to TRBJ2-1; 9 bases map to TRBD2. The trim removed 3 bases at V and 9 bases at J, leaving 12 bases unmatched. The length of the CDR3 is 15 residues. Looked up from germline, CDR1 is DFQATT and CDR2 is SNEGSKA (reference sequence). The CDR3: CSASPASGAGSEQFF. CDR3 sequence (DNA): TGCAGTGCTAGTCCGGCTAGCGGGGCGGGAAGTGAGCAGTTCTTC.

V and J are TRBV9 and TRBJ2-1, with 8 bases fitting TRBD1. The CDR3 contains 13 residues. Germline V gives CDR1 SGDLS, CDR2 YYNGEE. The V segment lost 8 bases and the J segment 0 bases; nucleotides outside the gene matches: 1. This chain's CDR3 is CASQGASYNEQFF. CDR3 coding DNA: TGTGCCAGTCAGGGGGCCTCCTACAATGAGCAGTTCTTC.

This sequence joins TRBV30 and TRBJ2-1; D gene ambiguous. The CDR3 spans 12 residues. V lost 2 bases, J lost 5 bases, and 7 bases lay in between. From germline, CDR1 is GTSNPN and CDR2 SVGIG (reference sequence). In DNA form, the CDR3 reads TGTGCCTGGAGTTTAACGGACAATGAGCAGTTCTTC. This encodes CAWSLTDNEQFF.

This clonotype occurred a few times. The rearrangement joins TRBV24-1 to TRBJ2-1, with 10 bases aligning to TRBD2. Germline assignment: CDR1 KGHDR and CDR2 SFDVKD. The V and J ends lost 2 bases and 7 bases, in that order; junction bases with no gene match: 13. The CDR3 covers 18 residues. The CDR3 DNA is TGTGCCACCAGTGATTCGAGCCTAGCGGGAGCCCCGGGTAATGAGCAGTTCTTC. Amino acid sequence: CATSDSSLAGAPGNEQFF.

This clonotype turned up a few times. The chain employs TRBV7-8 and TRBJ2-1; D unresolved. Germline loops: CDR1 SGHVS, CDR2 FQNEAQ. The length of the CDR3 is 16 residues. V was cut by 3 bases and J by 0 bases, with 12 bases left in between. CDR3 loop: CASSFGPASSYNEQFF. The DNA of the CDR3 is TGTGCCAGCAGCTTTGGACCAGCGAGCTCCTACAATGAGCAGTTCTTC.

This clonotype was counted ten times or more. The chain has TRBV12-3 or TRBV12-4 and TRBJ2-7; tentative D call: TRBD2 (6 bases). Trimming left V 7 bases short and J 0 bases short, with 10 bases between. The CDR3 is 13 residues long. The CDR3 nucleotides read TGTGCCAGCACCGTGGACTACTCCTACGAGCAGTACTTC. Its protein is CASTVDYSYEQYF.

As concerns this clonotype: A much more abundant neighbour one base away suggests this may be a read error. This rearrangement joins TRBV12-3 or TRBV12-4 to TRBJ2-7; tentatively, D is TRBD1 or TRBD2 (5 bases each). The CDR3 covers 11 residues. The CDR3: CASRRGYEQNF. DNA for the CDR3: TGTGCCAGCAGGAGGGGCTACGAGCAGAACTTC.

This clonotype was seen many times. The J gene is TRBJ2-7, the V gene TRBV29-1; possibly TRBD1 or TRBD2 for D (6 bases each). Per the germline V gene, CDR1 is SQVTM and CDR2 is ANQGSEA. The length of the CDR3 is 12 residues. The V end lost 7 bases, the J end lost 4 bases, and 14 bases lay between the germline ends. The CDR3: CSALGGDYEQYF. CDR3 nucleotides: TGCAGCGCCTTGGGGGGCGATTACGAGCAGTACTTC.

The rearrangement uses TRBV12-3 or TRBV12-4 and TRBJ2-1; 12 positions match TRBD2. The CDR3 runs to 15 residues. V lost 1 base to trimming and J lost 8 bases; unmatched junction nucleotides: 3. This CDR3 is CASSLGLAGGDEQFF. The CDR3 coding sequence is TGTGCCAGCAGTTTAGGGCTAGCGGGAGGGGATGAGCAGTTCTTC.

This clonotype was seen repeatedly, ten times or more. The chain has TRBV12-3 or TRBV12-4 and TRBJ2-3; D is unresolved. The length of the CDR3 is 12 residues. The V and J ends lost 2 bases and 4 bases respectively, with 4 bases between them. The chain's CDR3 is CASSLNADTQYF. CDR3 nucleotide sequence: TGTGCCAGCAGTTTAAATGCAGATACGCAGTATTTT.

This clonotype turned up a few times. This chain joins TRBV20-1 and TRBJ2-2, with 10 positions matching TRBD2. Trimming cost V 3 bases and J 2 bases; bases outside gene matches: 18. The CDR3 contains 20 residues. Germline values: CDR1 DFQATT, CDR2 SNEGSKA (reference sequence). Here the CDR3 DNA reads TGCAGTGCTAGGGGGTTTAGCAAGCGGGAGGGCCTCCCTAACACCGGGGAGCTGTTTTTT. Translating it yields CSARGFSKREGLPNTGELFF.

This clonotype showed up just a few times. The V and J genes are TRBV30 and TRBJ2-7; tentatively, D is TRBD2 (5 bases). The V and J ends lost 3 bases and 7 bases respectively, with 16 bases between them. CDR3 length equals 13 residues. Germline CDR1 is GTSNPN and CDR2 is SVGIG (reference sequence). The CDR3 DNA follows: TGTGCCTGGAGCGAGGGCGACGGTAGTGAGCAGTACTTC. It yields the protein CAWSEGDGSEQYF.

This clonotype came up many times. This rearrangement joins TRBV4-2 to TRBJ2-5; TRBD1 or TRBD2 may be the D gene (5 bases each). Germline assignment: CDR1 LGHNA and CDR2 YNFKEQ. The CDR3 runs to 15 residues. V was pared by 0 bases and J by 1 base, with 9 bases between. DNA for the CDR3: TGTGCCAGCAGCCAAGATGGGGGTACCCAAGAGACCCAGTACTTC. Amino acids: CASSQDGGTQETQYF.

This clonotype showed up many times. The gene calls are TRBV27 and TRBJ1-1; unclear D gene. V was clipped by 2 bases and J by 5 bases, with 12 bases between them. Germline CDR1 reads MNHEY; CDR2 reads SMNVEV (reference sequence). CDR3 length: 14 amino acids. The CDR3 region has the DNA TGTGCCAGCAGTTTAAGAGGGCTGGTGACTGAAGCTTTCTTT. This sequence encodes CASSLRGLVTEAFF.

This clonotype was counted between two and nine times. The rearrangement joins TRBV11-1 to TRBJ2-7; D gene ambiguous. The V gene lost 4 bases and the J gene lost 0 bases, with 7 bases spanning the gap. CDR1 is SGHAT, CDR2 FQDESV, per germline (reference sequence). The CDR3 spans 13 residues. CDR3 nucleotides: TGTGCCAGCAGCTCAACCCCCTCCTACGAGCAGTACTTC. Translation gives CASSSTPSYEQYF.

V is TRBV5-1 and J is TRBJ1-2, with D maybe TRBD1 (5 bases). Germline CDR1 and CDR2: SGHRS and YFSETQ. The CDR3 covers 13 residues. With 0 bases removed from V and 4 bases from J, the gap between germline ends came to 7 bases. The CDR3 protein is CASSLDRTYGYTF. CDR3 sequence (DNA): TGCGCCAGCAGCTTGGACAGGACCTATGGCTACACCTTC.

This clonotype has ten or more counts. CDR3 DNA sequence: TGTGCCAGCAGCTTTGGGACTAGAGGGCCCAATGAGCAGTTCTTC. Translation gives CASSFGTRGPNEQFF. The gene calls are TRBV7-9 and TRBJ2-1; 8 bases are a match to TRBD2. V was clipped by 3 bases and J by 6 bases; unmatched bases: 7. The germline V gene encodes CDR1 SEHNR and CDR2 FQNEAQ (reference sequence). The CDR3 has 15 amino acids.

In its sample, this clonotype was seen a few times. This sequence joins TRBV4-2 and TRBJ2-7, with 11 bases matching TRBD2. The CDR3 covers 17 residues. J lost 2 bases, V lost 3 bases, and 9 bases had no gene match. Germline values: CDR1 LGHNA, CDR2 YNFKEQ. The CDR3 reads CASSHPPTSGVTYEQYF. The CDR3 DNA sequence: TGTGCCAGCAGCCACCCCCCGACTAGCGGGGTAACCTACGAGCAGTACTTC.

This clonotype appeared a few times. The chain combines TRBV4-2 with TRBJ2-1; 7 positions match TRBD2. With 5 bases clipped from V and 6 bases from J, the junction kept 4 bases outside the gene matches. Germline-derived CDR1 and CDR2 are LGHNA and YNFKEQ. The CDR3 is 13 amino acids. DNA for the CDR3: TGTGCCAGCAGCGAACTAGCGCTCAATGAGCAGTTCTTC. Residues: CASSELALNEQFF.